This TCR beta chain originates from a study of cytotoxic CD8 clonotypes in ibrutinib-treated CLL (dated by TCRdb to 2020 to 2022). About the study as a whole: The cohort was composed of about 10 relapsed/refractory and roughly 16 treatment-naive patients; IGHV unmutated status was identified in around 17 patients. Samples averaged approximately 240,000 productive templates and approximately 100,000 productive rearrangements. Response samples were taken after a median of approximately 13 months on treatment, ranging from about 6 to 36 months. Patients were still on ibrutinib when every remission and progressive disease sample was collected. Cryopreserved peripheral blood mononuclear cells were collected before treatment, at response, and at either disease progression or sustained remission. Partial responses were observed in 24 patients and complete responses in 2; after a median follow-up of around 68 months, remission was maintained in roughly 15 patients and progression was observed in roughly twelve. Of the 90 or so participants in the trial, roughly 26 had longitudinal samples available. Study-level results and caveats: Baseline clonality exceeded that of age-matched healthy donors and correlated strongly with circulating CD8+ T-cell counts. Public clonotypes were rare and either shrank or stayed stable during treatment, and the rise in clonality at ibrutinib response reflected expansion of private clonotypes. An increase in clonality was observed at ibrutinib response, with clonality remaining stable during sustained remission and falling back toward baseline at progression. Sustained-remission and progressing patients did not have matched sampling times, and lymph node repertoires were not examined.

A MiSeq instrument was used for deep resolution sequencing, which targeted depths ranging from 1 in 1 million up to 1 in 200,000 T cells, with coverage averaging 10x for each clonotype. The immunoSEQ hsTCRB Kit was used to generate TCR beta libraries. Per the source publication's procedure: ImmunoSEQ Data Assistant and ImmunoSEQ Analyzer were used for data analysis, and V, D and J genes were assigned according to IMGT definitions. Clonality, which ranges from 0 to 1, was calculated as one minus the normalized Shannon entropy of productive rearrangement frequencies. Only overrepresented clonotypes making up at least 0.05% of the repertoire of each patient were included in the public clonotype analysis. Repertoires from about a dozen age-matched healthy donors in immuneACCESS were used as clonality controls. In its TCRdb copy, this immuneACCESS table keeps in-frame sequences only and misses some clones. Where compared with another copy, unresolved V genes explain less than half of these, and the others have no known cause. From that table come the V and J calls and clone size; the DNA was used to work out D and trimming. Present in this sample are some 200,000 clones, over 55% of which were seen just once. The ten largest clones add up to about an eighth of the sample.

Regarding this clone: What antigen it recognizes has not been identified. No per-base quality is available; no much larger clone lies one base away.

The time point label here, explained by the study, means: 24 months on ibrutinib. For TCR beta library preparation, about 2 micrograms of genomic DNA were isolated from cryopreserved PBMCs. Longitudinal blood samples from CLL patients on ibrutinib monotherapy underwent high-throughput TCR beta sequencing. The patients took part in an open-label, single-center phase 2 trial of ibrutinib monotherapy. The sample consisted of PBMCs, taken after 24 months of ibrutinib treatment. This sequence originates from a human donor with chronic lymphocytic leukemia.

The DNA sequence follows: TGTGCCAGCAGTTACGGGTCCACAGGAAACACCATATATTTT. The resulting protein is CASSYGSTGNTIYF. The sequence is built from TRBV6-6 and TRBJ1-3, with no D gene named confidently. The germline V gene (reference sequence) sets CDR1 to MNHNY and CDR2 to SVGAGI. V is clipped by 2 bases and J by 4 bases, and the sequence between their germline boundaries is 9 bases long. There are 14 amino acids in the CDR3, from cysteine to phenylalanine inclusive. Only CDR3 DNA is held: 42 bases, read in frame from base 1.